This T cell receptor beta chain originates from a study of T cell changes during pregnancy in multiple sclerosis. The length of the CDR3 is 18 residues. Germline CDR1 reads SGHVS; CDR2 reads FNYEAQ. J lost 4 bases, V lost 1 base, and 13 bases had no gene match. The method was immunoSEQ multiplex PCR; TCRdb's version includes in-frame clones alone and lacks a portion of them. This sample has approximately 80,000 clones; 93% occur once, and the top ten carry around 0.7%. This sequence originates from a female donor in good health, enrolled as a control in a pregnancy study. The chain joins TRBV7-6 to TRBJ1-2; the match to TRBD1 covers 9 bases. The specimen was peripheral blood, collected in the second trimester of pregnancy. For the CDR3, the DNA is TGTGCCAGCAGCTTAGGAGGGGGTGGGACAGGGTCAAGCTATGGCTACACCTTC. Residues: CASSLGGGGTGSSYGYTF. Based on the CDR3 plus reference TRBV7-6 and TRBJ1-2, the full variable domain is GAGVSQSPRYKVTKRGQDVALRCDPISGHVSLYWYRQALGQGPEFLTYFNYEAQQDKSGLPNDRFSAERPEGSISTLTIQRTEQRDSAMYRCASSLGGGGTGSSYGYTFGSGTRLTVV.